This passage covers 29 T cell receptor beta chains from one sample sequenced in a study of blood T cells in healthy people across ages. Next came a second PCR, run for about 7 to 11 cycles, which used a sample-barcoded 5' primer along with a J-beta primer mix. TCRdb re-called the 5' RACE reads with MiXCR, one entry per CDR3 protein. Here the sample spans 700,000 to 950,000 distinct CDR3 sequences, 40% to 45% being singletons. Material for sequencing was blood. The receptors here all came from a woman aged 60-75 years in good health.

This clonotype was recorded a few times. The chain employs TRBV27 and TRBJ2-3, with a tentative D call TRBD2 (5 bases). CDR1 and CDR2 (germline): MNHEY, SMNVEV (reference sequence). The CDR3 is 14 amino acids. Trimming stripped 7 bases from V and 3 bases from J, with 14 bases between. CDR3 region: CASIRPAGTDTQYF. The CDR3, as DNA: TGTGCCAGCATCCGACCGGCGGGTACAGATACGCAGTATTTT.

This chain connects TRBV29-1 to TRBJ2-3; a possible D gene is TRBD2 (5 bases). This CDR3 spans 11 amino acids. Germline lookup yields CDR1 SQVTM and CDR2 ANQGSEA. Trimming cost V 7 bases and J 10 bases, with 15 bases left between them. The CDR3: CSAQSGSAQYF. The DNA of the CDR3 is TGCAGCGCCCAGTCAGGTAGCGCGCAGTATTTT.

J is TRBJ2-7 and V is TRBV6-6, with 7 bases lining up with TRBD2. Trimming took 5 bases from V and 0 from J; bases not matched to a gene: 4. The CDR3 is made up of 14 amino acids. Germline lookup yields CDR1 MNHNY and CDR2 SVGAGI (reference sequence). CDR3 sequence reads: CASSTSASSYEQYF. In nucleotides, the CDR3 is TGTGCCAGCAGTACTAGCGCCAGCTCCTACGAGCAGTACTTC.

This clonotype was detected only once. The chain recombines TRBV28 with TRBJ2-1, with D possibly being TRBD1 (6 bases). The J call could be wrong; TRBJ2-7 is a better fit for the DNA end. Germline assignment: CDR1 MDHEN and CDR2 SYDVKM. CDR3 size: 15 residues. DNA for the CDR3: TGTGCCAGCAGTTTATCACCAGGGGATACCTACGAGCAGTACTTC. It yields the protein CASSLSPGDTYEQYF.

Only a few counts were recorded for this clonotype. The gene calls are TRBV3-1 and TRBJ2-1, with 8 positions matching TRBD1. V lost 4 bases to trimming and J lost 7 bases; unmatched junction nucleotides: 3. This CDR3 has 13 amino acids. Per the germline V gene, CDR1 is LGHDT and CDR2 is YNNKEL (reference sequence). For the CDR3, the DNA is TGTGCCAGCAGCCGGACAGGGATGAATGAGCAGTTCTTC. It codes for CASSRTGMNEQFF.

The gene calls are TRBV11-2 and TRBJ1-2; no firm D call. V lost 2 bases to trimming and J lost 7 bases, with 17 bases between them. CDR3 length: 15 residues. CDR1 SGHAT and CDR2 FQNNGV come from the germline V gene. CDR3 coding DNA: TGTGCCAGCAGCTTAAAATCGGGAGTCCGTGGTGGCTACACCTTC. It specifies CASSLKSGVRGGYTF.

The genes are TRBV6-2 or TRBV6-3 and TRBJ2-1, with TRBD1 as a possible D gene (6 bases). V shed 10 bases and J shed 6 bases, with 10 bases lying between them. This CDR3 has 11 amino acids. From germline, CDR1 is MNHEY and CDR2 SVGEGT. Here the CDR3 DNA reads TGTGCCACCCGACAGGTCAATGAGCAGTTCTTC. Protein: CATRQVNEQFF.

V usage is TRBV25-1 and J usage is TRBJ2-5, with D possibly matching TRBD1 (6 bases). This CDR3 is 14 amino acids long. Germline CDR1 MGHDK, CDR2 SYGVNS. V lost 7 bases and J 5 bases, leaving 17 bases between the germline ends. The CDR3: CASNPGDWRETQYF. For the CDR3, the DNA is TGTGCCAGCAACCCAGGGGATTGGAGGGAGACCCAGTACTTC.

This chain uses TRBV29-1 with TRBJ2-7; TRBD1 matches 8 bases. CDR3 size: 14 residues. The trim removed 4 bases at V and 5 bases at J, leaving 10 bases unmatched. Germline V gives CDR1 SQVTM, CDR2 ANQGSEA. The chain's CDR3 is CSVVSPGGFDEQYF. The CDR3 DNA sequence: TGCAGCGTTGTATCCCCAGGGGGCTTCGACGAGCAGTACTTC.

Of note for this clonotype: The junction departs from the called germline gene at one end, perhaps through a read error. V gene TRBV5-1 combines with J gene TRBJ2-5; 9 nucleotides line up with TRBD1. This CDR3 is built from 15 residues. In germline, CDR1 is SGHRS, CDR2 YFSETQ. Written as DNA, the CDR3 is TGCGCCAGCAGCCGGGACAGGGAAGTCCAAGAGGCCCAGTACTTC. Protein product: CASSRDREVQEAQYF.

This clonotype was found many times. J is TRBJ2-5 and V is TRBV7-2; D ambiguous. V gave up 1 base and J gave up 2 bases, with 11 bases separating them. The CDR3 runs to 15 residues. Looked up from germline, CDR1 is SGHTA and CDR2 is FQGNSA. The chain's CDR3 is CASSLGPLIQETQYF. Here the CDR3 DNA reads TGTGCCAGCAGCTTAGGACCTCTTATACAAGAGACCCAGTACTTC.

This chain joins TRBV7-9 and TRBJ2-1, with D possibly TRBD1 on 5 matching bases. The end of the DNA fits TRBJ2-7 better, so the J call may be wrong. Per the germline V gene, CDR1 is SEHNR and CDR2 is FQNEAQ (reference sequence). The CDR3 extends over 14 amino acids. CDR3 DNA sequence: TGTGCCAGCAGCTTAGAGGGGCGACACAATGAGCAGTACTTC. This sequence encodes CASSLEGRHNEQYF.

With regard to this clonotype: A much larger clone lies a single base off, so this may be a read error. The V gene is TRBV29-1, the J gene TRBJ1-2, with D unclear. This CDR3 is 12 amino acids long. Germline V gene data show CDR1 as SQVTM and CDR2 as ANQGSEA. Trimming removed 3 bases from V and 4 bases from J, with 9 bases in between. In DNA, the CDR3 is TGCAGCGTTGAGGTAGTGGGCTATGGCTACACCTTC. This encodes CSVEVVGYGYTF.

The rearrangement joins TRBV11-1 to TRBJ2-5; D is possibly TRBD2 (5 bases). V lost 2 bases to trimming and J lost 11 bases, with 24 bases between them. The CDR3 extends over 16 amino acids. Germline values: CDR1 SGHAT, CDR2 FQDESV (reference sequence). The CDR3 DNA sequence: TGTGCCAGCAGCTTATCGCGGGTCAAGCTTTACAATGAGCAGTACTTC. Encoded protein: CASSLSRVKLYNEQYF.

This clonotype was seen a handful of times. This sequence joins TRBV5-1 and TRBJ2-3; D is possibly TRBD1 (6 bases). Germline CDR1 and CDR2: SGHRS and YFSETQ. The CDR3 has 15 residues. V shed 0 bases and J shed 5 bases, with 13 bases lying between them. In nucleotides, the CDR3 is TGCGCCAGCAGCTTGGATGTGGGGGCGGGAGATACGCAGTATTTT. Its protein product is CASSLDVGAGDTQYF.

Comment on this clonotype: The junction departs from germline at one end; a sequencing error may be responsible. The chain links TRBV20-1 to TRBJ2-1; the match to TRBD2 covers 10 bases. Germline lookup yields CDR1 DFQATT and CDR2 SNEGSKA (reference sequence). This CDR3 spans 17 amino acids. CDR3 loop: CGARIQARTSGNNEQFF. The CDR3 DNA sequence: TGCGGTGCTAGAATCCAAGCGAGGACTAGCGGAAACAATGAGCAGTTCTTC.

This clonotype was recorded a few times. V usage is TRBV6-5 and J usage is TRBJ2-5; no clear D gene. Germline V gives CDR1 MNHEY, CDR2 SVGAGI. Trimming removed 6 bases at V and 5 bases at J, with 16 bases between. The CDR3 is made up of 14 amino acids. CDR3 residues: CASSYSDHEETQYF. The CDR3 DNA reads TGTGCCAGCAGCTACAGCGATCACGAGGAGACCCAGTACTTC.

V and J are TRBV12-3 or TRBV12-4 and TRBJ1-4, with a weak D call TRBD1 (6 bases). There are 14 residues in the CDR3. V lost 7 bases and J lost 3, with 12 bases in between. In DNA, the CDR3 is TGTGCCAGCAAAGGGGGTCCGGCTAATGAAAAACTGTTTTTT. Protein product: CASKGGPANEKLFF.

The genes are TRBV7-2 and TRBJ2-3; D is perhaps TRBD1 (6 bases). Trimming pared 8 bases from V and 3 bases from J, leaving 21 bases between. Germline CDR1 SGHTA, CDR2 FQGNSA. This CDR3 contains 16 residues. CDR3 in amino acids: CASGKARGGGTDTQYF. CDR3 DNA: TGTGCCAGCGGAAAAGCTAGAGGGGGTGGAACAGATACGCAGTATTTT.

With regard to this clonotype: A clone one base away is much larger, so this may be a read error. The gene calls are TRBV20-1 and TRBJ1-2; D remains ambiguous. CDR3 length: 13 residues. CDR1 DFQATT and CDR2 SNEGSKA come from the germline V gene (reference sequence). CDR3 nucleotide sequence: TGCAGTCCTAGCCCCCTACCTAACTATGGCTACACCTTC. Residues: CSPSPLPNYGYTF.

This clonotype has at least ten counts. This sequence joins TRBV4-3 and TRBJ2-7; perhaps D is TRBD1 or TRBD2 (7 bases each). Trimming pared 2 bases from V and 3 bases from J, leaving 17 bases between. The CDR3 extends over 16 amino acids. The germline V gene has CDR1 LGHNA and CDR2 YSLEER. Here the CDR3 DNA reads TGCGCCAGCAGCCAACGACTAGCCAGGGGGTTCTACGAGCAGTACTTC. Translating it yields CASSQRLARGFYEQYF.

This clonotype has a count of ten or more. The rearrangement uses TRBV7-2 and TRBJ2-3; possible D gene TRBD2, 7 bases. The CDR3 has 17 residues. Trimming took off 1 base at V and 6 bases at J, with 20 bases between the two ends. The germline CDR1 and CDR2 sequences are SGHTA and FQGNSA. In DNA, the CDR3 is TGTGCCAGCAGCTTAGGGATTGGGGGGGCCCTCAGCGATACGCAGTATTTT. Translation gives CASSLGIGGALSDTQYF. The full variable domain, in which reference TRBV7-2 and TRBJ2-3 provide the parts outside the CDR3, is GAGVSQSPSNKVTEKGKDVELRCDPISGHTALYWYRQSLGQGLEFLIYFQGNSAPDKSGLPSDRFSAERTGGSVSTLTIQRTQQEDSAVYLCASSLGIGGALSDTQYFGPGTRLTVL.

The rearrangement joins TRBV20-1 to TRBJ1-6; 10 bases are a match to TRBD1. Trimming cost V 7 bases and J 6 bases; bases outside gene matches: 3. Germline V gives CDR1 DFQATT, CDR2 SNEGSKA (reference sequence). The CDR3 is made up of 13 amino acids. CDR3 nucleotide sequence: TGCAGTGGACAGGGGGCTTCTAATTCACCCCTCCACTTT. Protein product: CSGQGASNSPLHF.

The V call is TRBV3-1, the J call TRBJ2-3; 7 nucleotides align to TRBD1. Germline lookup yields CDR1 LGHDT and CDR2 YNNKEL (reference sequence). The CDR3 totals 16 residues. With 4 bases clipped from V and 3 bases from J, the junction kept 10 bases outside the gene matches. CDR3 coding DNA: TGTGCCAGCAGCCTGGGGGTGGTACAGGGGACAGATACGCAGTATTTT. It codes for CASSLGVVQGTDTQYF.

This clonotype appeared a single time. The rearrangement links TRBV2 to TRBJ1-4; no definite D call. The V and J ends lost 7 bases and 10 bases respectively, with 19 bases between them. CDR1 and CDR2 (germline): SNHLY, FYNNEI. The CDR3 spans 14 residues. CDR3 nucleotides: TGTGCCAGCACCCGTGGGGTGGAGGCAGGAAAACTGTTTTTT. It translates to CASTRGVEAGKLFF.

This clonotype was observed a handful of times. The rearrangement joins TRBV20-1 to TRBJ2-6; D may be TRBD1 (6 bases). The CDR3 spans 16 residues. Germline CDR1 and CDR2: DFQATT and SNEGSKA (reference sequence). V lost 3 bases to trimming and J lost 4 bases, with 16 bases between them. CDR3 amino acids: CSASDRNFPGANVLTF. The CDR3 DNA sequence: TGCAGTGCTAGCGACAGGAACTTCCCAGGGGCCAACGTCCTGACTTTC.

This clonotype occurred a few times. The chain recombines TRBV3-1 with TRBJ2-1; 7 nucleotides match TRBD2. With 0 bases clipped from V and 3 bases from J, the junction kept 5 bases outside the gene matches. The CDR3 length is 16 residues. The germline V gene encodes CDR1 LGHDT and CDR2 YNNKEL (reference sequence). This chain's CDR3 is CASSQDGASGYNEQFF. DNA for the CDR3: TGTGCCAGCAGCCAAGATGGCGCTAGCGGCTACAATGAGCAGTTCTTC.

The sample holds a few counts of this clonotype. The genes are TRBV6-6 and TRBJ2-1; 8 nucleotides match TRBD2. From germline, CDR1 is MNHNY and CDR2 SVGAGI (reference sequence). The V and J ends lost 5 bases and 8 bases, in that order; junction bases with no gene match: 14. This CDR3 spans 16 amino acids. CDR3 amino acids: CASSVYAGGPMDEQFF. As DNA, the CDR3 is TGTGCCAGCAGTGTATACGCGGGAGGCCCCATGGATGAGCAGTTCTTC.

The chain joins TRBV6-5 to TRBJ2-5; the D gene is possibly TRBD2 (5 bases). Trimming shortened V by 2 bases and J by 1 base, and 11 bases separated the two germline ends. CDR1 MNHEY and CDR2 SVGAGI come from the germline V gene. This CDR3 is built from 15 residues. CDR3 bases: TGTGCCAGCAGTTACAGAGGGAGCGGCCAAGAGACCCAGTACTTC. This codes for CASSYRGSGQETQYF.